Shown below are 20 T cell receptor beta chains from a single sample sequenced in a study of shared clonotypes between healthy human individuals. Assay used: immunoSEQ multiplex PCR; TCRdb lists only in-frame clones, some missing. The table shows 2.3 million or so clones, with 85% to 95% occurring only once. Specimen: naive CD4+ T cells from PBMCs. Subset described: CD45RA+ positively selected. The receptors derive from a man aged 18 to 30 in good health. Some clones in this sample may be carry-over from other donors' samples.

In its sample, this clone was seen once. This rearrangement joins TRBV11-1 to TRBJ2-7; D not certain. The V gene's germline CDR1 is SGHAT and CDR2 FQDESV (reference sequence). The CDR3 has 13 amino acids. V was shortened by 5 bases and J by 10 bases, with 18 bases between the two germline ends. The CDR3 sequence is CASSPADSEPQYF. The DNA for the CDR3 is TGTGCCAGCAGCCCCGCCGATTCTGAGCCCCAGTACTTC.

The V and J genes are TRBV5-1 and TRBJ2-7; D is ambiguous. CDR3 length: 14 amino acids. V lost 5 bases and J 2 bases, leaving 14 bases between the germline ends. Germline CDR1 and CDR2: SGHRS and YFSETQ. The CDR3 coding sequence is TGCGCCAGCAGGCCCGAGAGCGCCCCCTACGAGCAGTACTTC. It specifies CASRPESAPYEQYF.

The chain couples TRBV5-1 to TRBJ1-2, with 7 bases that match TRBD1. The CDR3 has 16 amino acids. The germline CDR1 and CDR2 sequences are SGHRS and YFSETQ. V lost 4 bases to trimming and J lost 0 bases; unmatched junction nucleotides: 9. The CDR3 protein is CASSLLGTETNYGYTF. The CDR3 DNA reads TGCGCCAGCAGCCTCCTAGGGACAGAGACTAACTATGGCTACACCTTC.

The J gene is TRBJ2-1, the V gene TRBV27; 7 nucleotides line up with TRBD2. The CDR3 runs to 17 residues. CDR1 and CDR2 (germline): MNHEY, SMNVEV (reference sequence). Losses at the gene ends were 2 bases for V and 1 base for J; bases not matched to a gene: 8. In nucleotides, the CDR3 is TGTGCCAGCAGTTTAAGAGCGGGCGGGAGTTCCTACAATGAGCAGTTCTTC. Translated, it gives CASSLRAGGSSYNEQFF.

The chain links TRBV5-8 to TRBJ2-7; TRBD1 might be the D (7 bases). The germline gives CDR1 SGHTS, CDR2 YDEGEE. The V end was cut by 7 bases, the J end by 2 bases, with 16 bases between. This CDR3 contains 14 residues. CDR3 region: CASPGGTVTYEQYF. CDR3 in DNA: TGTGCCAGCCCAGGGGGGACCGTCACCTACGAGCAGTACTTC.

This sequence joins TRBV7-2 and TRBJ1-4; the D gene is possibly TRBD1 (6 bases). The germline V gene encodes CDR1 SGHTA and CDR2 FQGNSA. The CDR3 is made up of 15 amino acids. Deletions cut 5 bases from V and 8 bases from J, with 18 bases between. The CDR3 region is CASSPPRGIGEKLFF. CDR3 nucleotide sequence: TGTGCCAGCAGCCCGCCGAGGGGGATCGGGGAAAAACTGTTTTTT. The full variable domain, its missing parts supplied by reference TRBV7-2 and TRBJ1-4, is GAGVSQSPSNKVTEKGKDVELRCDPISGHTALYWYRQSLGQGLEFLIYFQGNSAPDKSGLPSDRFSAERTGGSVSTLTIQRTQQEDSAVYLCASSPPRGIGEKLFFGSGTQLSVL.

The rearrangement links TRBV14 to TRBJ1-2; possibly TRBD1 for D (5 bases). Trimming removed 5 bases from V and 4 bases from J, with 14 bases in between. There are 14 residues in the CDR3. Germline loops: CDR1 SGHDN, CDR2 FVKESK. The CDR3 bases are TGTGCCAGCAGCTTCGGGACCTTCGTCTATGGCTACACCTTC. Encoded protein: CASSFGTFVYGYTF.

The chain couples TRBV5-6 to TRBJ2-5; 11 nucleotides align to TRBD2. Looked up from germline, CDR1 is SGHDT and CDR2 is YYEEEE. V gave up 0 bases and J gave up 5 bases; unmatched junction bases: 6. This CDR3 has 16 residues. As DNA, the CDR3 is TGTGCCAGCAGCTTGGGCCTAGCGGGAGGACGGGAGACCCAGTACTTC. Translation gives CASSLGLAGGRETQYF.

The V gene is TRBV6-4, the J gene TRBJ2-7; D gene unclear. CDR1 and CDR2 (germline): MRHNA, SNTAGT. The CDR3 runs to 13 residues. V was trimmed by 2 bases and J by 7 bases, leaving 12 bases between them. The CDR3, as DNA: TGTGCCAGCAGTGACGTCTTGCTGGGAGAGCAGTACTTC. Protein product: CASSDVLLGEQYF.

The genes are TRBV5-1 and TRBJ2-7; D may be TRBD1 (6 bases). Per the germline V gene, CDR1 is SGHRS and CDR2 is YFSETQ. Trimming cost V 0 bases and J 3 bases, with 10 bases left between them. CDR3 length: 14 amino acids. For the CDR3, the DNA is TGCGCCAGCAGCTTGGATCCAGGGGTCTACGAGCAGTACTTC. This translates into CASSLDPGVYEQYF.

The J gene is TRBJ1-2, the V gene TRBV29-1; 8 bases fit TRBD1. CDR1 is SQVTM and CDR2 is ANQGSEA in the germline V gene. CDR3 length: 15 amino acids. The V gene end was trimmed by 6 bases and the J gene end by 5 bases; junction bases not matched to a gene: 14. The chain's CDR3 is CSVDPLGRGRYGYTF. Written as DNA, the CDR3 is TGCAGCGTCGACCCCCTCGGCAGGGGGCGGTATGGCTACACCTTC. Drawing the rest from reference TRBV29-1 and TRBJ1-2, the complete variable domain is SAVISQKPSRDICQRGTSLTIQCQVDSQVTMMFWYRQQPGQSLTLIATANQGSEATYESGFVIDKFPISRPNLTFSTLTVSNMSPEDSSIYLCSVDPLGRGRYGYTFGSGTRLTVV.

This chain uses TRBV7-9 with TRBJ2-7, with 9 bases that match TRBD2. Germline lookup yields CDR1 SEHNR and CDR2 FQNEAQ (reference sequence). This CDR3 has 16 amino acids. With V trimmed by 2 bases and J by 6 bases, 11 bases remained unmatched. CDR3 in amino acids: CASSLFAGGPWGEQYF. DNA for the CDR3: TGTGCCAGCAGCTTATTTGCGGGAGGGCCTTGGGGCGAGCAGTACTTC.

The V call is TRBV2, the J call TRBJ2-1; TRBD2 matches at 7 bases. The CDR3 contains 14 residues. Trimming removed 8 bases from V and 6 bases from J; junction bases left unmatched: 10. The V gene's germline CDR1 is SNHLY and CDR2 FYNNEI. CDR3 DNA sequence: TGTGCCAGCCTGGAGGGCGGGAGAGTCAATGAGCAGTTCTTC. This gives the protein CASLEGGRVNEQFF. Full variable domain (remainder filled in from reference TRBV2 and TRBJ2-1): EPEVTQTPSHQVTQMGQEVILRCVPISNHLYFYWYRQILGQKVEFLVSFYNNEISEKSEIFDDQFSVERPDGSNFTLKIRSTKLEDSAMYFCASLEGGRVNEQFFGPGTRLTVL.

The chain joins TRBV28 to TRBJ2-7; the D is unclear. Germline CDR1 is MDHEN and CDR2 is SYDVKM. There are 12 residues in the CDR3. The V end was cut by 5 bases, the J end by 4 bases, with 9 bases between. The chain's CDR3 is CASSPTLYEQYF. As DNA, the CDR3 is TGTGCCAGCAGTCCGACGCTTTACGAGCAGTACTTC. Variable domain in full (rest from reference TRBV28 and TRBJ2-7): DVKVTQSSRYLVKRTGEKVFLECVQDMDHENMFWYRQDPGLGLRLIYFSYDVKMKEKGDIPEGYSVSREKKERFSLILESASTNQTSMYLCASSPTLYEQYFGPGTRLTVT.

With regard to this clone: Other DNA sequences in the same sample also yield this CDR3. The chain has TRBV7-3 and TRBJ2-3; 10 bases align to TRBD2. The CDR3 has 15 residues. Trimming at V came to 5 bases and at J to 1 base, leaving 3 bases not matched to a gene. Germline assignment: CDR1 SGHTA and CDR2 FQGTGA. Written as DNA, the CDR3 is TGTGCCAGCAGCCTCGGGACTAGCGGCACAGATACGCAGTATTTT. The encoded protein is CASSLGTSGTDTQYF.

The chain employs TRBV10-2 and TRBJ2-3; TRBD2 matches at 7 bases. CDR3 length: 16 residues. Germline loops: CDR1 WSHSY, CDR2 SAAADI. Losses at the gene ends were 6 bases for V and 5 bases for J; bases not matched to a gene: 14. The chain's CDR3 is CASSALPAGLGDTQYF. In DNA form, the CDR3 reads TGCGCCAGCAGCGCCCTCCCAGCGGGGCTGGGAGATACGCAGTATTTT.

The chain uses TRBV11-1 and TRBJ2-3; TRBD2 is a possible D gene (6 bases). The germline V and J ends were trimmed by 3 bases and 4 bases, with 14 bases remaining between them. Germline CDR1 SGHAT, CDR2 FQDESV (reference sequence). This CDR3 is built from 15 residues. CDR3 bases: TGTGCCAGCAGCTTGGGCAGGAGGGCCCCAGATACGCAGTATTTT. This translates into CASSLGRRAPDTQYF.

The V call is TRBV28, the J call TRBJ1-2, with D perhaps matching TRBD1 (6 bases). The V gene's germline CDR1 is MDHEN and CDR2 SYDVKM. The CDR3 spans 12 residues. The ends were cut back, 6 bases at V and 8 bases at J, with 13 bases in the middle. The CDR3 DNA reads TGTGCCAGCAGACGAGTGGGGGCCGGCTACACCTTC. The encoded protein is CASRRVGAGYTF.

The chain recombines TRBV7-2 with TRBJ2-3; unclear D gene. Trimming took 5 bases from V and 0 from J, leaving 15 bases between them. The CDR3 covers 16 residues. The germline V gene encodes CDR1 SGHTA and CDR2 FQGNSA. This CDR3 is CASSEPFAASTDTQYF. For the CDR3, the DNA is TGTGCCAGCAGCGAACCCTTTGCGGCTAGCACAGATACGCAGTATTTT.

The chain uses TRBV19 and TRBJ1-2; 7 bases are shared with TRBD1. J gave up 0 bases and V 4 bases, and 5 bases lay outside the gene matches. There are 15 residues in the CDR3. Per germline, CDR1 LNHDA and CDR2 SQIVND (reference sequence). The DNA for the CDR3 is TGTGCCAGTAGTACCCGACAGGGTACTAACTATGGCTACACCTTC. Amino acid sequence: CASSTRQGTNYGYTF.